The 8 T cell receptor beta chains in this list originate from one sample, sequenced in a study of shared clonotypes between healthy human individuals. Naive CD8 cells comprised CD45RO-negative, CCR7-positively selected cells, excluding terminally differentiated effector memory CD45RA+ cells. Only in-frame clones appear in the TCRdb table, and some are missing; sequencing was by immunoSEQ multiplex PCR. This table holds 1.5 million to 2.5 million clones, about 94% found once. The source material was naive CD8+ T cells sorted from blood. These receptor sequences come from a man aged 18-30 years in good health.

The chain links TRBV9 to TRBJ1-1, with 7 bases aligning to TRBD1. V dropped 0 bases and J dropped 7; count of bases not matched to a gene: 6. The germline CDR1 and CDR2 sequences are SGDLS and YYNGEE. The CDR3 totals 14 residues. CDR3 region: CASSVGGTASEAFF. The CDR3 DNA reads TGTGCCAGCAGCGTAGGAGGGACAGCAAGTGAAGCTTTCTTT.

A word on this clone: A single base separates this from a much larger clone, so it may be a read error. The chain carries TRBV6-4 and TRBJ2-7; no reliable D call. CDR1 and CDR2 (germline): MRHNA, SNTAGT. V was shortened by 1 base and J by 5 bases, with 0 bases between the two germline ends. CDR3 length: 10 residues. Here the CDR3 DNA reads TGTGCCAGCAGTGACTACGAGCAGTACTTC. Amino acids: CASSDYEQYF.

J is TRBJ2-2 and V is TRBV27; D unresolved. There are 14 residues in the CDR3. CDR1 is MNHEY and CDR2 is SMNVEV in the germline V gene (reference sequence). V was cut by 3 bases and J by 2 bases, with 7 bases left in between. The CDR3 DNA reads TGTGCCAGCAGTTTCGGGTATAACACCGGGGAGCTGTTTTTT. Encoded protein: CASSFGYNTGELFF.

This chain joins TRBV5-6 and TRBJ2-7; D assignment may be TRBD1 or TRBD2 (5 bases each). V lost 3 bases and J lost 3, with 13 bases in between. Germline CDR1 is SGHDT and CDR2 is YYEEEE. The CDR3 contains 14 residues. The CDR3 region has the DNA TGTGCCAGCAGCTCACCGGGACGGGACTACGAGCAGTACTTC. Its translation: CASSSPGRDYEQYF.

As to this clone: Other DNA sequences from this sample encode an identical CDR3 as well. The rearrangement links TRBV7-6 to TRBJ1-1, with a tentative D call TRBD1 (6 bases). The V end lost 5 bases, the J end lost 1 base, and 8 bases lay between the germline ends. This CDR3 region has 13 residues. Germline-derived CDR1 and CDR2 are SGHVS and FNYEAQ. In DNA, the CDR3 is TGTGCCAGCAGCCTCAGGGGGAACACTGAAGCTTTCTTT. This translates into CASSLRGNTEAFF.

Turning to this clone: The same CDR3 can be traced to other DNA sequences in this sample. The rearrangement joins TRBV6-5 to TRBJ2-5; maybe TRBD1 (5 bases). Per the germline V gene, CDR1 is MNHEY and CDR2 is SVGAGI. The CDR3 is made up of 13 amino acids. Trimming removed 2 bases from V and 3 bases from J, with 7 bases in between. The CDR3 loop is CASSYGAKETQYF. CDR3 nucleotide sequence: TGTGCCAGCAGTTACGGGGCTAAAGAGACCCAGTACTTC.

V and J are TRBV7-9 and TRBJ1-1; D call uncertain. Trimming removed 2 bases at V and 0 bases at J, with 7 bases between. The CDR3 is made up of 14 amino acids. Germline V gene sequence: CDR1 SEHNR, CDR2 FQNEAQ (reference sequence). The CDR3 protein is CASSLSSVNTEAFF. The DNA of the CDR3 is TGTGCCAGCAGCTTAAGTAGTGTGAACACTGAAGCTTTCTTT.

V gene TRBV18 combines with J gene TRBJ2-7; TRBD1 aligns across 7 bases. In germline, CDR1 is KGHSH, CDR2 LQKENI. J lost 2 bases, V lost 6 bases, and 7 bases had no gene match. This CDR3 contains 14 residues. The CDR3 region is CASSPTGEPYEQYF. The CDR3 DNA reads TGTGCCAGCTCCCCAACAGGGGAACCCTACGAGCAGTACTTC. The complete variable domain, with remaining parts taken from reference TRBV18 and TRBJ2-7, reads NAGVMQNPRHLVRRRGQEARLRCSPMKGHSHVYWYRQLPEEGLKFMVYLQKENIIDESGMPKERFSAEFPKEGPSILRIQQVVRGDSAAYFCASSPTGEPYEQYFGPGTRLTVT.